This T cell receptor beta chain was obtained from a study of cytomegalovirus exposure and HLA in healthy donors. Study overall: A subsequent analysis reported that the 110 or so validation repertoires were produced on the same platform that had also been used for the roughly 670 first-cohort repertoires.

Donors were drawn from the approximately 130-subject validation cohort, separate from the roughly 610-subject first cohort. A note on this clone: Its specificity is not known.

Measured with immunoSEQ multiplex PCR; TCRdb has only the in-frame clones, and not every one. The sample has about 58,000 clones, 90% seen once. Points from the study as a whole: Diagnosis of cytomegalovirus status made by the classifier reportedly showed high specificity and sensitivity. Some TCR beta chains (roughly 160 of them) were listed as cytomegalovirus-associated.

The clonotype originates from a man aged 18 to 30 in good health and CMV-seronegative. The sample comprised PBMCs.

The CDR3 protein is CASSERDSSFDTEAFF. CDR3 bases: TGTGCCAGCAGTGAACGAGACAGCTCGTTCGACACTGAAGCTTTCTTT. V usage is TRBV6-1 and J usage is TRBJ1-1; tentatively, D is TRBD1 (5 bases). The CDR3 has 16 amino acids. CDR1 and CDR2 (germline): MNHNS, SASEGT. With 2 bases removed from V and 3 bases from J, the gap between germline ends came to 16 bases.